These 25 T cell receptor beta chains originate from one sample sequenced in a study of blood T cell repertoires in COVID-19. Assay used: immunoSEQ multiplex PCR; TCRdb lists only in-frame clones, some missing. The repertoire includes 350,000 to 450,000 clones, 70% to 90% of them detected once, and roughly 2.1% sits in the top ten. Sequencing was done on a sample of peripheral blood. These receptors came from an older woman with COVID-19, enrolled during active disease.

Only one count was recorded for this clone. The CDR3 loop is CASSPRGSQGNTIYF. CDR3 DNA sequence: TGTGCCAGCAGCCCGCGAGGGAGCCAGGGGAACACCATATATTTT. V is TRBV9 and J is TRBJ1-3, with a tentative D call TRBD1 (6 bases). V was cut by 4 bases and J by 7 bases, with 18 bases left in between. The CDR3 is made up of 15 amino acids. Looked up from germline, CDR1 is SGDLS and CDR2 is YYNGEE.

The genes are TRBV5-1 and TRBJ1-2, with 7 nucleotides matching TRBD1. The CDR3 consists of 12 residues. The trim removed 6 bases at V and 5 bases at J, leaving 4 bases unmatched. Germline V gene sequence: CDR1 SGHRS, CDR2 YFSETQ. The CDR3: CASTPQGYGYTF. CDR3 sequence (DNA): TGCGCCAGCACTCCACAGGGGTATGGCTACACCTTC.

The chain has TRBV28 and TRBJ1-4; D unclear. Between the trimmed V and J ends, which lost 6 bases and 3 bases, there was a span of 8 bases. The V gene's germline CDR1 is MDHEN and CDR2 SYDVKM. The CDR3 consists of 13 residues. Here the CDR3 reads CASRLSANEKLFF. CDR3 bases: TGTGCCAGCAGATTGTCGGCTAATGAAAAACTGTTTTTT. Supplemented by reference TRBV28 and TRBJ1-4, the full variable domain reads DVKVTQSSRYLVKRTGEKVFLECVQDMDHENMFWYRQDPGLGLRLIYFSYDVKMKEKGDIPEGYSVSREKKERFSLILESASTNQTSMYLCASRLSANEKLFFGSGTQLSVL.

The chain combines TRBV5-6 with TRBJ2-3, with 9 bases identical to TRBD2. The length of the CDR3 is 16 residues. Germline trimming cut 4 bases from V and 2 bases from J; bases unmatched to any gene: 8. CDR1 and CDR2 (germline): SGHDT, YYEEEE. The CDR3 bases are TGTGCCAGCAGCAAGGGACTAGCAGAACTCACAGATACGCAGTATTTT. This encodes CASSKGLAELTDTQYF.

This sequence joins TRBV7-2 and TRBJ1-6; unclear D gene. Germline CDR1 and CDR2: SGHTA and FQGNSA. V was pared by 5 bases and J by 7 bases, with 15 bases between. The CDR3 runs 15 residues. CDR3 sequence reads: CASSHPVGENSPLHF. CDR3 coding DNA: TGTGCCAGCAGCCACCCGGTAGGAGAAAATTCACCCCTCCACTTT.

CDR3 DNA: TGTGCCAGTAGTATAGATACAGGGGGAAGAGGCTACACCTTC. Its translation is CASSIDTGGRGYTF. The chain links TRBV19 to TRBJ1-2; 8 nucleotides match TRBD1. This CDR3 contains 14 residues. Germline V gene sequence: CDR1 LNHDA, CDR2 SQIVND (reference sequence). The ends lost 0 bases at V and 8 bases at J; junction bases unmatched: 5. Full variable domain (missing parts from reference TRBV19 and TRBJ1-2): DGGITQSPKYLFRKEGQNVTLSCEQNLNHDAMYWYRQDPGQGLRLIYYSQIVNDFQKGDIAEGYSVSREKKESFPLTVTSAQKNPTAFYLCASSIDTGGRGYTFGSGTRLTVV.

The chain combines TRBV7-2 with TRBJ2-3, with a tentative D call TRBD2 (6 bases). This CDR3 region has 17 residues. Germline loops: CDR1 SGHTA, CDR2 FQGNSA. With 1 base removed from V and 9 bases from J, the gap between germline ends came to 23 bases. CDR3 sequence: CASSLVPGPYPLATQYF. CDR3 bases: TGTGCCAGCAGCTTAGTCCCGGGTCCTTACCCACTAGCAACGCAGTATTTT.

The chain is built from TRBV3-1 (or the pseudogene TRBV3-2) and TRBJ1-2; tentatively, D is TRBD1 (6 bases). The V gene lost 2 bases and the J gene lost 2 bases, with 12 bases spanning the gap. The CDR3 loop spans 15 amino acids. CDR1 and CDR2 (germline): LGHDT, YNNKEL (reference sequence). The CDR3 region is CASSQPGVGNYGYTF. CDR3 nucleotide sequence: TGTGCCAGCAGCCAACCAGGGGTGGGGAACTATGGCTACACCTTC.

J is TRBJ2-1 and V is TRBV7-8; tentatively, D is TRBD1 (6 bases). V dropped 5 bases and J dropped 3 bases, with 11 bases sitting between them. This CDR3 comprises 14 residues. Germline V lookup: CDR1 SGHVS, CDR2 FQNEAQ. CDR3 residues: CASSLGQIYNEQFF. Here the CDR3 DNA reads TGTGCCAGCAGCCTTGGACAGATCTACAATGAGCAGTTCTTC.

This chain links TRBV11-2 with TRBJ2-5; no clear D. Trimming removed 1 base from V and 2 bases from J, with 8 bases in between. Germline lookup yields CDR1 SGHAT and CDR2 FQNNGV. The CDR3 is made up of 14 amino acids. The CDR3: CASSLGTLQETQYF. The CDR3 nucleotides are TGTGCCAGCAGCTTAGGCACCCTACAAGAGACCCAGTACTTC.

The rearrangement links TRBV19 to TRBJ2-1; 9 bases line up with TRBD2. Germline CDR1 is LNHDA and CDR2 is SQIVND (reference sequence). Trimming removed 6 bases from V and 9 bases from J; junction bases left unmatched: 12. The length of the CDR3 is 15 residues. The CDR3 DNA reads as TGTGCCAGTAGGGTTAGCGGGGGAGGGTTTGGTGAGCAGTTCTTC. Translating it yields CASRVSGGGFGEQFF.

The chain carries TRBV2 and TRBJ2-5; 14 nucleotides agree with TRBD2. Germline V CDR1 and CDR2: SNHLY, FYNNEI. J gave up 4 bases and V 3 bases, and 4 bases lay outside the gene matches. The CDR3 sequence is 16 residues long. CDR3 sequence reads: CASSERLAGGRETQYF. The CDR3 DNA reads TGTGCCAGCAGTGAGAGACTAGCGGGGGGGCGAGAGACCCAGTACTTC.

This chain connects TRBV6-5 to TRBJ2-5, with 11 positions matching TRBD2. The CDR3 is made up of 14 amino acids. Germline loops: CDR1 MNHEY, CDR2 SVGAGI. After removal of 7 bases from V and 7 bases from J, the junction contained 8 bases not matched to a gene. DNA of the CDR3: TGTGCCAGCACCAATAGCGGGGGGGCGGTGACCCAGTACTTC. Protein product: CASTNSGGAVTQYF.

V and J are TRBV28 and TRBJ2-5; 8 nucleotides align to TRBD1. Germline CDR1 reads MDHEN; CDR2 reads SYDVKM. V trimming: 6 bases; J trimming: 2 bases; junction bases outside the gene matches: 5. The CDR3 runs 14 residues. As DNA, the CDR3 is TGTGCCAGCAGACAACAGGGGGGACAAGAGACCCAGTACTTC. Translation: CASRQQGGQETQYF.

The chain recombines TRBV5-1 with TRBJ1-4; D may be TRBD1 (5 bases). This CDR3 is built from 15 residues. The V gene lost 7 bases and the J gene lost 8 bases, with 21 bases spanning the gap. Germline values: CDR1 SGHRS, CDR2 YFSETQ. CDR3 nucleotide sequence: TGCGCCAGCGCCGAGGGTAACGCGGGGGACGAAAAACTGTTTTTT. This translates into CASAEGNAGDEKLFF.

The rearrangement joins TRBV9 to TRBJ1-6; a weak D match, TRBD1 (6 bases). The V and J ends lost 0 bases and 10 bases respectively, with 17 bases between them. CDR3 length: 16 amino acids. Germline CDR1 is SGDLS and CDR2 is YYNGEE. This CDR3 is CASSVGPSGGQSPLHF. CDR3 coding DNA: TGTGCCAGCAGCGTAGGTCCAAGCGGGGGACAATCACCCCTCCACTTT.

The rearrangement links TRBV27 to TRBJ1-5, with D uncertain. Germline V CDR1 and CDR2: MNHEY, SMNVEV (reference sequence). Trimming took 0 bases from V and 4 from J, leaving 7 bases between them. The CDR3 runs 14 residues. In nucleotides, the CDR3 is TGTGCCAGCAGTTTATCCTCGACTAATCAGCCCCAGCATTTT. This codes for CASSLSSTNQPQHF.

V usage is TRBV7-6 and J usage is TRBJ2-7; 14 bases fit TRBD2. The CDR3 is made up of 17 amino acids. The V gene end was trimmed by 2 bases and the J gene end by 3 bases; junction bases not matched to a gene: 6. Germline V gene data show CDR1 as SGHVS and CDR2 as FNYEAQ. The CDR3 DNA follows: TGTGCCAGCAGCTTAAGGACTAGCGGGGGGCCGCGCTACGAGCAGTACTTC. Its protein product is CASSLRTSGGPRYEQYF.

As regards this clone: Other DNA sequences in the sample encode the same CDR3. The DNA of the CDR3 is TGCGCCAGCAGTCTAGGACTAGCGGGGGGGAGCACAGATACGCAGTATTTT. Translating it yields CASSLGLAGGSTDTQYF. The chain recombines TRBV5-1 with TRBJ2-3, with 15 bases lining up with TRBD2. CDR3 length: 17 amino acids. Germline V gene data show CDR1 as SGHRS and CDR2 as YFSETQ. V gave up 5 bases and J gave up 0 bases; unmatched junction bases: 4.

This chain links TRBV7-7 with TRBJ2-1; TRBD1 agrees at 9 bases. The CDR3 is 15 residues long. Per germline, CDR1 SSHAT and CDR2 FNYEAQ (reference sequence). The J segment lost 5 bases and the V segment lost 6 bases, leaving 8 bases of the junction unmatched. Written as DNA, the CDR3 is TGTGCCAGCAGTCAGGGACAGGGTCCCGACAATGAGCAGTTCTTC. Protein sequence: CASSQGQGPDNEQFF.

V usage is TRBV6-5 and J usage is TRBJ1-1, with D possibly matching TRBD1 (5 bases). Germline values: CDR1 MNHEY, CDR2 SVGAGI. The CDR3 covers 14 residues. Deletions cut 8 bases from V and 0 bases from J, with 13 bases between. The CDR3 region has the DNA TGTGCCAGCCGGCGGGGGACTATGAACACTGAAGCTTTCTTT. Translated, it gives CASRRGTMNTEAFF.

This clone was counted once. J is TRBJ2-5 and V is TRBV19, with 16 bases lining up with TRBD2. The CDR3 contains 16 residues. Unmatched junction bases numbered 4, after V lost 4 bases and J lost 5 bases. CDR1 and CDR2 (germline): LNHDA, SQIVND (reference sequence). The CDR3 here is CASSNQGLAGGETQYF. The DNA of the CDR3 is TGTGCCAGTAGTAACCAGGGACTAGCGGGGGGGGAGACCCAGTACTTC.

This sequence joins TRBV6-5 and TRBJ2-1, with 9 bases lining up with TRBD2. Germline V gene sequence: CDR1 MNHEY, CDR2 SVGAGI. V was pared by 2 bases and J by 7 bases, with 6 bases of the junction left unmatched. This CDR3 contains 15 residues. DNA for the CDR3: TGTGCCAGCAGTTACGGGCGGGGGGGAGTAAATGAGCAGTTCTTC. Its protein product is CASSYGRGGVNEQFF.

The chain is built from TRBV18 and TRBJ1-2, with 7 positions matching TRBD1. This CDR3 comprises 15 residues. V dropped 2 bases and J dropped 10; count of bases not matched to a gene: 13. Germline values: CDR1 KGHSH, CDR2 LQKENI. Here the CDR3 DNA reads TGTGCCAGCTCACCAATGAGGGGGCCTGCTGAAGTCTACACCTTC. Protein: CASSPMRGPAEVYTF.

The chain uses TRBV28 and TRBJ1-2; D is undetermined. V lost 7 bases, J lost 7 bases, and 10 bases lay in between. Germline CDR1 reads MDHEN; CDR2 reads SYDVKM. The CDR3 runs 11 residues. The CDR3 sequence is CASTHISGYTF. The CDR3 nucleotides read TGTGCCAGCACTCACATAAGTGGCTACACCTTC.